The 26 T cell receptor beta chains below all came from one sample that was sequenced in a study of T cells in Graves' hyperthyroidism and ophthalmopathy. Template material for amplifying TCR beta CDR3 regions consisted of RNA transcripts. The study used the HTBI primer set for a first-round RT-PCR of the TCR CDR3. TCRdb re-derived calls from the multiplex PCR reads in MiXCR, one entry per CDR3 protein. This sample has fewer than 350,000 distinct CDR3 sequences; about an eighth occur once, and the top ten carry around 7.9%. Sequencing was performed on blood. The receptors stem from a woman aged 25 to 39 with Graves' hyperthyroidism that later progressed to Graves' ophthalmopathy.

This clonotype has only a few counts. The rearrangement joins TRBV27 to TRBJ1-5; 9 nucleotides line up with TRBD1. CDR1 is MNHEY, CDR2 SMNVEV, per germline (reference sequence). The V and J ends lost 3 bases and 3 bases, in that order; junction bases with no gene match: 6. The length of the CDR3 is 16 residues. CDR3 loop: CASSFRQGGNNQPQHF. In DNA form, the CDR3 reads TGTGCCAGCAGTTTCAGACAGGGGGGAAACAATCAGCCCCAGCATTTT.

This clonotype was detected a few times. A read error may be the cause here, since a much bigger clone is one base away. The rearrangement uses TRBV7-8 and TRBJ2-7, with 10 positions matching TRBD1. Germline CDR1 is SGHVS and CDR2 is FQNEAQ. The CDR3 loop spans 14 amino acids. Here the CDR3 DNA reads TGTGCCAGCTCCTTAGGACAGGGGGGCCACGAGCGGTACTTC. Translating it yields CASSLGQGGHERYF. The full variable domain, completed using reference TRBV7-8 and TRBJ2-7, is GAGVSQSPRYKVAKRGQDVALRCDPISGHVSLFWYQQALGQGPEFLTYFQNEAQLDKSGLPSDRFFAERPEGSVSTLKIQRTQQEDSAVYLCASSLGQGGHERYFGPGTRLTVT.

The rearrangement uses TRBV12-3 or TRBV12-4 and TRBJ1-2, with a tentative D call TRBD1 (5 bases). The CDR3 is made up of 16 amino acids. V was shortened by 3 bases and J by 4 bases, with 18 bases between the two germline ends. CDR3 amino acids: CASSFSGALGAYGYTF. The CDR3 coding sequence is TGTGCCAGCAGTTTCAGCGGGGCCTTGGGTGCCTATGGCTACACCTTC.

This clonotype was counted many times. V is TRBV12-3 or TRBV12-4 and J is TRBJ1-2; a possible D gene is TRBD1 (6 bases). The ends were cut back, 6 bases at V and 8 bases at J, with 16 bases in the middle. This CDR3 is built from 13 residues. This CDR3 reads CASSFTGQPGYTF. The DNA for the CDR3 is TGTGCCAGCAGCTTTACGGGACAACCGGGCTACACCTTC.

This clonotype was found many times. The rearrangement joins TRBV7-2 to TRBJ2-1, with D unclear. Germline loops: CDR1 SGHTA, CDR2 FQGNSA. V was pared by 5 bases and J by 0 bases, with 20 bases between. This CDR3 comprises 18 residues. The CDR3 region is CASSHPHTVHGSYNEQFF. For the CDR3, the DNA is TGTGCCAGCAGCCACCCCCATACGGTCCATGGCTCCTACAATGAGCAGTTCTTC. Full variable domain (remainder filled in from reference TRBV7-2 and TRBJ2-1): GAGVSQSPSNKVTEKGKDVELRCDPISGHTALYWYRQSLGQGLEFLIYFQGNSAPDKSGLPSDRFSAERTGGSVSTLTIQRTQQEDSAVYLCASSHPHTVHGSYNEQFFGPGTRLTVL.

This clonotype was counted ten times or more. The chain carries TRBV30 and TRBJ1-1, with TRBD1 as a possible D gene (5 bases). CDR1 is GTSNPN, CDR2 SVGIG, per germline (reference sequence). This CDR3 contains 11 residues. As DNA, the CDR3 is TGTGTTGGGGGTCGGGACACTGAAGCTTTCTTT. Protein: CVGGRDTEAFF. The full variable domain, rest sourced from reference TRBV30 and TRBJ1-1, is SQTIHQWPATLVQPVGSPLSLECTVEGTSNPNLYWYRQAAGRGLQLLFYSVGIGQISSEVPQNLSASRPQDRQFILSSKKLLLSDSGFYLCVGGRDTEAFFGQGTRLTVV.

The genes are TRBV27 and TRBJ1-2; 10 nucleotides line up with TRBD1. The germline V gene encodes CDR1 MNHEY and CDR2 SMNVEV (reference sequence). The CDR3 length is 14 residues. The V segment lost 10 bases and the J segment 8 bases; nucleotides outside the gene matches: 13. The CDR3 bases are TGTGCCACCGCACCGGAGACAGGGGGCGACGGCTACACCTTC. Its translation is CATAPETGGDGYTF.

The chain links TRBV4-1 to TRBJ2-1, with TRBD2 identical over 7 bases. The V segment lost 0 bases and the J segment 8 bases; nucleotides outside the gene matches: 10. Germline-derived CDR1 and CDR2 are MGHRA and YSYEKL. This CDR3 is 16 amino acids long. CDR3 nucleotide sequence: TGCGCCAGCAGCCAAGACCACACCGGGAGGCTCTATGAGCAGTTCTTC. Translating gives CASSQDHTGRLYEQFF.

V usage is TRBV28 and J usage is TRBJ1-4, with D perhaps matching TRBD1 (5 bases). Germline CDR1 MDHEN, CDR2 SYDVKM. CDR3 size: 18 residues. The DNA of the CDR3 is TGTGCTAGCGGTTTCCTCCGGGGGAAAGGAGGGGAAGGAGAAAAACTGTTTTTT. Translated, it gives CASGFLRGKGGEGEKLFF.

This clonotype has at least ten counts. The CDR3 protein is CASSSHGDTQYF. The CDR3 DNA reads as TGTGCCAGCAGCTCCCATGGTGATACGCAGTATTTT. The gene calls are TRBV7-2 and TRBJ2-3; no firm D call. The CDR3 length is 12 residues. Germline V gives CDR1 SGHTA, CDR2 FQGNSA. Between the trimmed V and J ends, which lost 4 bases and 6 bases, there was a span of 8 bases.

This clonotype was seen more than once but under ten times. The rearrangement joins TRBV28 to TRBJ1-1; TRBD1 matches at 7 bases. The junction had 15 bases not matched to a gene; V was cut back by 11 bases and J by 6 bases. The CDR3 consists of 14 residues. Germline V gene lookup returns CDR1 MDHEN and CDR2 SYDVKM. This chain's CDR3 is CAGGGGTAKPEAFF. CDR3 DNA sequence: TGTGCCGGGGGGGGGGGGACAGCGAAGCCTGAAGCTTTCTTT.

The chain employs TRBV11-2 and TRBJ2-3; TRBD2 agrees at 10 bases. Germline-derived CDR1 and CDR2 are SGHAT and FQNNGV. This CDR3 region has 17 residues. Trimming removed 1 base from V and 2 bases from J; junction bases left unmatched: 6. CDR3 in DNA: TGTGCCAGCAGCTTAGGATGGACTAGCGGACTCACAGATACGCAGTATTTT. It yields the protein CASSLGWTSGLTDTQYF. Complete variable domain (other parts from reference TRBV11-2 and TRBJ2-3): EAGVAQSPRYKIIEKRQSVAFWCNPISGHATLYWYQQILGQGPKLLIQFQNNGVVDDSQLPKDRFSAERLKGVDSTLKIQPAKLEDSAVYLCASSLGWTSGLTDTQYFGPGTRLTVL.

This clonotype was detected many times. This chain connects TRBV20-1 to TRBJ2-5; 7 positions agree with TRBD2. Germline-derived CDR1 and CDR2 are DFQATT and SNEGSKA (reference sequence). This CDR3 contains 15 residues. J lost 0 bases, V lost 3 bases, and 7 bases had no gene match. In nucleotides, the CDR3 is TGCAGTGCTAGCACATTTCTAGCGGACCAAGAGACCCAGTACTTC. This sequence encodes CSASTFLADQETQYF.

Many counts were recorded for this clonotype. This chain joins TRBV3-1 and TRBJ2-5; TRBD2 matches 12 bases. J lost 5 bases, V lost 8 bases, and 15 bases had no gene match. Germline assignment: CDR1 LGHDT and CDR2 YNNKEL (reference sequence). CDR3 size: 17 residues. The CDR3 sequence is CASYSGLAGPPRETQYF. As DNA, the CDR3 is TGTGCCAGCTACTCTGGACTAGCGGGACCCCCGCGGGAGACCCAGTACTTC.

In this sample, this clonotype turned up many times. This rearrangement joins TRBV19 to TRBJ2-5, with D possibly matching TRBD2 (6 bases). Germline CDR1 reads LNHDA; CDR2 reads SQIVND (reference sequence). CDR3 length: 15 amino acids. V lost 5 bases, J lost 0 bases, and 13 bases lay in between. The CDR3 DNA reads TGTGCCAGTAGTCGCTCTAGGGACTACCAAGAGACCCAGTACTTC. This gives the protein CASSRSRDYQETQYF. The whole variable domain, remainder taken from reference TRBV19 and TRBJ2-5, is DGGITQSPKYLFRKEGQNVTLSCEQNLNHDAMYWYRQDPGQGLRLIYYSQIVNDFQKGDIAEGYSVSREKKESFPLTVTSAQKNPTAFYLCASSRSRDYQETQYFGPGTRLLVL.

This clonotype was picked up many times. The chain combines TRBV6-2 or TRBV6-3 with TRBJ2-3; tentatively, D is TRBD2 (6 bases). The V gene lost 6 bases and the J gene lost 2 bases, with 15 bases spanning the gap. The CDR3 runs to 15 residues. The germline CDR1 and CDR2 sequences are MNHEY and SVGEGT. The CDR3 sequence is CASRSGLPPTDTQYF. The CDR3 DNA reads as TGTGCCAGCAGGTCGGGACTGCCCCCCACAGATACGCAGTATTTT.

This clonotype was found many times. This chain uses TRBV28 with TRBJ2-1, with 7 positions matching TRBD2. J was trimmed by 7 bases and V by 2 bases; bases with no gene match: 8. Germline values: CDR1 MDHEN, CDR2 SYDVKM. The length of the CDR3 is 15 residues. The CDR3 is CASSLEAGIRNEQFF. CDR3 coding DNA: TGTGCCAGCAGTTTAGAAGCGGGAATTCGGAATGAGCAGTTCTTC.

This chain connects TRBV13 to TRBJ2-7; a possible D gene is TRBD2 (5 bases). Trimming removed 3 bases from V and 2 bases from J, with 17 bases in between. The germline V gene encodes CDR1 PRHDT and CDR2 FYEKMQ (reference sequence). There are 16 residues in the CDR3. The CDR3 coding sequence is TGTGCCAGCAGCTTGGAGGATATGGGCTCAGCCTACGAGCAGTACTTC. It codes for CASSLEDMGSAYEQYF.

This clonotype was picked up many times. The chain has TRBV27 and TRBJ2-1; the match to TRBD2 covers 8 bases. This CDR3 is built from 16 residues. Trimming at V came to 2 bases and at J to 5 bases, leaving 8 bases not matched to a gene. Germline CDR1 reads MNHEY; CDR2 reads SMNVEV (reference sequence). The CDR3 DNA is TGTGCCAGCAGTTTAGATGCGGGAGGTCGAGACAATGAGCAGTTCTTC. This encodes CASSLDAGGRDNEQFF.

V is TRBV5-8 and J is TRBJ1-1; 8 bases fit TRBD1. This CDR3 region has 14 residues. The trim removed 3 bases at V and 5 bases at J, leaving 6 bases unmatched. The germline V gene has CDR1 SGHTS and CDR2 YDEGEE. CDR3 sequence (DNA): TGTGCCAGCAGCTCCAGACAGGGGAGAACTGAAGCTTTCTTT. This gives the protein CASSSRQGRTEAFF.

The sample holds many counts of this clonotype. The chain links TRBV7-2 to TRBJ2-5; TRBD1 is a possible D gene (6 bases). Germline-derived CDR1 and CDR2 are SGHTA and FQGNSA. V gave up 5 bases and J gave up 4 bases, with 20 bases separating them. The CDR3 runs 16 residues. The CDR3 sequence is CASSRTQGNFLETQYF. The CDR3 DNA sequence: TGTGCCAGCAGCAGAACCCAGGGGAACTTCTTAGAGACCCAGTACTTC.

This clonotype has only a few counts. The chain couples TRBV6-2 or TRBV6-3 to TRBJ2-3, with 12 bases that match TRBD2. V lost 2 bases to trimming and J lost 0 bases; unmatched junction nucleotides: 9. The CDR3 runs to 19 residues. Germline CDR1 is MNHEY and CDR2 is SVGEGT. Written as DNA, the CDR3 is TGTGCCAGCAGTTACGGCCCGGGACTAGCGGGCCCAAGCACAGATACGCAGTATTTT. This codes for CASSYGPGLAGPSTDTQYF.

This clonotype was seen only a few times. The chain joins TRBV25-1 to TRBJ2-4; D is unclear. Trimming took off 1 base at V and 4 bases at J, with 11 bases between the two ends. The V gene's germline CDR1 is MGHDK and CDR2 SYGVNS. The CDR3 extends over 15 amino acids. In DNA form, the CDR3 reads TGTGCCAGCAGTGAATCTCGCCTCAGTAAAAACATTCAGTACTTC. Translation: CASSESRLSKNIQYF.

The rearrangement uses TRBV5-1 and TRBJ2-1, with TRBD2 identical over 12 bases. V lost 3 bases and J lost 9; bases outside the gene matches: 16. The CDR3 covers 18 residues. Per the germline V gene, CDR1 is SGHRS and CDR2 is YFSETQ. This CDR3 reads CASSSEPPLAGGRPEQFF. CDR3 in DNA: TGCGCCAGCAGCTCGGAACCCCCGCTAGCGGGAGGGCGCCCTGAGCAGTTCTTC.

This clonotype was counted many times. The chain carries TRBV5-1 and TRBJ2-3, with D possibly matching TRBD2 (6 bases). The germline gives CDR1 SGHRS, CDR2 YFSETQ. V shed 5 bases and J shed 0 bases, with 10 bases lying between them. CDR3 size: 14 residues. In DNA, the CDR3 is TGCGCCAGCAGAGAAGGGACTAGCACAGATACGCAGTATTTT. Encoded protein: CASREGTSTDTQYF.

This clonotype was found many times. The chain recombines TRBV7-8 with TRBJ2-5, with TRBD1 matching 7 bases. This CDR3 is built from 14 residues. Germline V gives CDR1 SGHVS, CDR2 FQNEAQ. Trimming took 5 bases from V and 5 from J; bases not matched to a gene: 8. The CDR3 DNA sequence: TGTGCCAGCAGCCGAGACAGGGTGGAGGAGACCCAGTACTTC. This translates into CASSRDRVEETQYF.